This paragraph covers one TCR beta chain sequence. Its target antigen remains unknown. No quality values exist for individual bases; no much larger clone is one base distant. The data derive from a study of T-cell memory formation after mild COVID-19 (TCRdb year 2021). Background for the entire study: TCR sequence clusters from the two donors were found to be largely donor specific. Two young, previously healthy adult volunteers, one female and one male, were included in the cohort. Longitudinal TCRalpha and TCRbeta repertoire sequencing tracked T-cell clones expanding and contracting after mild COVID-19 in two donors. The full study reports these points: Contracting CD4+ clones turned up mainly in the CM and EM memory subsets, whereas EMRA was where CD8+ clones were enriched. Only a couple of mild cases were covered in the study, and larger cohorts including severe cases with pre-infection samples were considered necessary. The second-wave clones that peaked on day 37 were not confirmed to be SARS-CoV-2 specific. Some responding clones were detected in pre-infection memory, suggesting pre-existing cross-reactive memory T cells joined the SARS-CoV-2 response. Clones that contracted from day 15 to 85 showed balanced CD4/CD8 phenotypes, whereas a second wave of clones that expanded from day 15 to 37 leaned towards CD4+.

PBMCs were isolated by Ficoll-Paque density gradient centrifugation. Sequencing relied on an Illumina NovaSeq 6000. cDNA libraries for TCRalpha and TCRbeta were prepared by 5'RACE using constant-segment primers, with sample barcodes and unique molecular identifiers added. RNA was extracted from every sample with Trizol reagent. Libraries were amplified in two PCR steps, with a second sample barcode and Illumina TruSeq adapters added in the second step. Sequencing of the libraries was done on an Illumina NovaSeq, producing 2 x 150 bp paired-end reads. The study's processing was this. With migec v1.2.7, reads were demultiplexed and then collapsed into UMI-guided consensus sequences. With mixcr v2.1.11, UMI consensuses were aligned to TRA and TRB V and J templates and assembled into clonotypes. A clonotype was counted as expanded or contracted only if both edgeR and NoisET called the change significant, with noise models trained on biological replicates. edgeR calls used a false discovery rate-adjusted p below 0.01 and a log2 fold-change threshold of 1. As an exploratory analysis of dynamics, max-normalized trajectories of the 1000 most abundant clonotypes were examined with PCA combined with hierarchical clustering. Each responding clone was given a CD4 or CD8 phenotype based on the CD4+ and CD8+ repertoires, which had been sequenced separately. TCRdb handled the public reads itself, with Q25 trimming in fastp and clone calling in MiXCR, and kept productive beta chains. Every CDR3 protein is listed once, alongside the most common genes and DNA of its rows. The V and J calls were not made by the authors but by TCRdb's processing. This sample comprises around 530,000 distinct CDR3 sequences, about 20% of them detected only once. Of the sample, 8.4% falls within the top ten clones.

The clonotype originates from an adult woman who had mild COVID-19 (a few samples of this study predate the infection). The sample titles of this study are shuffled in the database, so cell type and time point are left out; the donor was told from shared clones. The sequencing input was PBMCs or a T cell subset sorted from them (not recorded which).

The nucleotide sequence is TGTGCCAGCAGTTTGGTACCTTTGGGTCAGCCCCAGCATTTT. The resulting protein is CASSLVPLGQPQHF. The chain joins TRBV12-3 or TRBV12-4 to TRBJ1-5; no D gene call is confident. CDR3 length: 14 amino acids, cysteine to phenylalanine. Left in the record is the CDR3 DNA by itself, 42 bases read in frame from the first base. V loses 3 bases of germline sequence and J loses 6 bases, and the interval between the two ends is 12 bases.